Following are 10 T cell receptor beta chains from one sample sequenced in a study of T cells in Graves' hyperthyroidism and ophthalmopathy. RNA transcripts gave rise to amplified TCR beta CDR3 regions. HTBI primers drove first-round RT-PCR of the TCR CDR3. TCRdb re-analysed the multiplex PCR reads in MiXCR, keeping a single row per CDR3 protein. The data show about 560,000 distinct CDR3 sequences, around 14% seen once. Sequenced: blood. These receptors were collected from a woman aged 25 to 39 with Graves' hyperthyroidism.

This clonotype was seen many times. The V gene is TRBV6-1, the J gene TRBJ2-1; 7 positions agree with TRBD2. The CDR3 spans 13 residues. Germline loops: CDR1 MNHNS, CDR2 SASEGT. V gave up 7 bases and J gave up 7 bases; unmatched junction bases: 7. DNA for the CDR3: TGTGCCAGCACCCGGACTAGTTCGAATGAGCAGTTCTTC. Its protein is CASTRTSSNEQFF.

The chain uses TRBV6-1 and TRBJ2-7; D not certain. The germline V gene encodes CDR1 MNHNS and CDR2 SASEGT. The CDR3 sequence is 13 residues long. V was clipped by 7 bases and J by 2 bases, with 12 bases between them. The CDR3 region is CASTSVQTYEQYF. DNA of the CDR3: TGTGCCAGCACGTCTGTACAGACCTACGAGCAGTACTTC.

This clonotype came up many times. The CDR3 spells CASSPRGRDAHEQFF. CDR3 nucleotide sequence: TGTGCCAGCTCACCACGGGGGAGGGATGCGCATGAGCAGTTCTTC. The V call is TRBV18, the J call TRBJ2-1; 7 nucleotides align to TRBD2. CDR1 KGHSH and CDR2 LQKENI come from the germline V gene. V shed 1 base and J 8 bases; nucleotides not matched to a gene: 8. This CDR3 has 15 residues.

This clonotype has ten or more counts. This CDR3 reads CASSLKGTDTQYF. The CDR3 DNA reads as TGTGCCAGCAGTTTGAAGGGCACAGATACGCAGTATTTT. The V and J genes are TRBV7-3 and TRBJ2-3, with D unresolved. V lost 6 bases and J lost 1, with 8 bases in between. Germline V gives CDR1 SGHTA, CDR2 FQGTGA. This CDR3 is 13 amino acids long. Full variable domain (rest looked up from reference TRBV7-3 and TRBJ2-3): GAGVSQTPSNKVTEKGKYVELRCDPISGHTALYWYRQSLGQGPEFLIYFQGTGAADDSGLPNDRFFAVRPEGSVSTLKIQRTERGDSAVYLCASSLKGTDTQYFGPGTRLTVL.

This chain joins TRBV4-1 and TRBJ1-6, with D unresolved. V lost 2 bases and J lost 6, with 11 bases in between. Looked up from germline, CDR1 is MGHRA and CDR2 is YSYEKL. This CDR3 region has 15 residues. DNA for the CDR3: TGCGCCAGCAGCCAACCGGCCATGGGTAATTCACCCCTCCACTTT. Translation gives CASSQPAMGNSPLHF.

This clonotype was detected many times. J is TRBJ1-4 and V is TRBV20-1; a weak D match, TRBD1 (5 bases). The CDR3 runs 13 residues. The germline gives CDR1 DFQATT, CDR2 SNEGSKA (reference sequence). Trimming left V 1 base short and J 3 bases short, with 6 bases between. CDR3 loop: CSARGQPNEKLFF. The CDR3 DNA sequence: TGCAGTGCTAGAGGACAGCCTAATGAAAAACTGTTTTTT.

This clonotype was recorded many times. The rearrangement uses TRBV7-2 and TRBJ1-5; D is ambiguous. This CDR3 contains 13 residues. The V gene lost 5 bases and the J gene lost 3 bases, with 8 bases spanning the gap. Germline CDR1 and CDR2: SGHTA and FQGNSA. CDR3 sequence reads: CASSRGDNQPQHF. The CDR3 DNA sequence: TGTGCCAGCAGCCGCGGGGACAATCAGCCCCAGCATTTT.

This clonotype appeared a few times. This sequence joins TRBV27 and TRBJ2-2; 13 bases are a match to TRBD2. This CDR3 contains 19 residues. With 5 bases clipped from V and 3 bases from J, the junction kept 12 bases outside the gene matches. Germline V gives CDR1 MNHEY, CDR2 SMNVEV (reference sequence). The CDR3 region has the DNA TGTGCCAGCAGTCACCGAGGGACTAGCGGGATGATTCACACCGGGGAGCTGTTTTTT. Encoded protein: CASSHRGTSGMIHTGELFF.

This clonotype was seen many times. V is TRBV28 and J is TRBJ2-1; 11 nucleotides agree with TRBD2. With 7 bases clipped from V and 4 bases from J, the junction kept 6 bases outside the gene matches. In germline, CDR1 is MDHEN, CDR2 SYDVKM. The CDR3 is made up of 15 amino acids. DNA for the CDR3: TGTGCCAGCAAGTTAGCGGGAGGGCAATACAATGAGCAGTTCTTC. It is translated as CASKLAGGQYNEQFF.

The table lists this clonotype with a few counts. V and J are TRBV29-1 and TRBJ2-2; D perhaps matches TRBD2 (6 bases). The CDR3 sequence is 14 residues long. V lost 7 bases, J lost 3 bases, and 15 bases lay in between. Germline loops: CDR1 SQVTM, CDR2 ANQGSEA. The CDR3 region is CSAREWTDTGELFF. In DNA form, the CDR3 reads TGCAGCGCCCGGGAGTGGACGGACACCGGGGAGCTGTTTTTT.